What follows are 29 T cell receptor beta chains derived from one specimen sequenced in a study of blood T cell repertoires in COVID-19. TCRdb's copy holds only in-frame clones and misses some; the assay was immunoSEQ multiplex PCR. The top ten hold 4% to 5.5% of the sample, which has around 250,000 clones, roughly 80% seen once. The sequencing input was peripheral blood. All receptors derive from a man aged 50 to 60 with active or convalescent COVID-19.

CDR3 coding DNA: TGTGCCAGCAGCTCGGGACAGGGACGAACAGATACGCAGTATTTT. This gives the protein CASSSGQGRTDTQYF. The chain is built from TRBV11-1 and TRBJ2-3, with TRBD1 matching over 9 bases. From germline, CDR1 is SGHAT and CDR2 FQDESV (reference sequence). V was pared by 4 bases and J by 3 bases, with 5 bases of the junction left unmatched. The CDR3 sequence is 15 residues long. The whole variable domain, filled in from reference TRBV11-1 and TRBJ2-3, reads EAEVAQSPRYKITEKSQAVAFWCDPISGHATLYWYRQILGQGPELLVQFQDESVVDDSQLPKDRFSAERLKGVDSTLKIQPAELGDSAMYLCASSSGQGRTDTQYFGPGTRLTVL.

The CDR3 loop is CASSLQGNTEAFF. In DNA, the CDR3 is TGTGCCAGCAGTCTACAGGGGAACACTGAAGCTTTCTTT. The chain couples TRBV25-1 to TRBJ1-1; a possible D gene is TRBD1 (6 bases). V was pared by 5 bases and J by 1 base, with 8 bases between. The CDR3 spans 13 residues. The V gene's germline CDR1 is MGHDK and CDR2 SYGVNS.

This rearrangement joins TRBV7-9 to TRBJ2-7; D not resolved. Per the germline V gene, CDR1 is SEHNR and CDR2 is FQNEAQ (reference sequence). V was cut by 5 bases and J by 2 bases, with 25 bases left in between. This CDR3 is built from 18 residues. The CDR3 DNA reads as TGTGCCAGCAGCGTCAGCACCGGGTCCTCAATTAGGCCCTACGAGCAGTACTTC. Its translation: CASSVSTGSSIRPYEQYF. Based on the CDR3 plus reference TRBV7-9 and TRBJ2-7, the full variable domain is DTGVSQNPRHKITKRGQNVTFRCDPISEHNRLYWYRQTLGQGPEFLTYFQNEAQLEKSRLLSDRFSAERPKGSFSTLEIQRTEQGDSAMYLCASSVSTGSSIRPYEQYFGPGTRLTVT.

This sequence joins TRBV19 and TRBJ1-4; 7 bases are shared with TRBD1. The CDR3 runs to 15 residues. CDR1 and CDR2 (germline): LNHDA, SQIVND (reference sequence). Unmatched junction bases numbered 12, after V lost 6 bases and J lost 8 bases. In nucleotides, the CDR3 is TGTGCCAGTAGCCCGACAGGGAACGTGAGGGAAAAACTGTTTTTT. This translates into CASSPTGNVREKLFF.

The genes are TRBV11-3 and TRBJ2-4; the D gene is possibly TRBD1 (6 bases). CDR1 is SGHNT and CDR2 is YENEEA in the germline V gene. The CDR3 sequence is 12 residues long. The germline V and J ends were trimmed by 4 bases and 9 bases, with 10 bases remaining between them. CDR3 protein: CASSSGAGIQYF. The CDR3 bases are TGTGCCAGCAGCTCAGGGGCCGGCATTCAGTACTTC. Together with reference TRBV11-3 and TRBJ2-4, the CDR3 gives the full variable domain: EAGVVQSPRYKIIEKKQPVAFWCNPISGHNTLYWYLQNLGQGPELLIRYENEEAVDDSQLPKDRFSAERLKGVDSTLKIQPAELGDSAVYLCASSSGAGIQYFGAGTRLSVL.

The chain combines TRBV5-5 with TRBJ2-1, with 10 bases that match TRBD1. CDR1 is SGHKS, CDR2 YYEKEE, per germline (reference sequence). J lost 8 bases, V lost 2 bases, and 7 bases had no gene match. The CDR3 sequence is 15 residues long. In DNA, the CDR3 is TGTGCCAGCAGCTTTCAGGACAGGGGGTTTGATGAGCAGTTCTTC. Amino acids: CASSFQDRGFDEQFF.

A few counts support this clone. The same CDR3 can be traced to other DNA sequences in this sample. The CDR3 bases are TGTGCCAGCAGTTTATGGGCAGGAAACACTGAAGCTTTCTTT. Encoded protein: CASSLWAGNTEAFF. This rearrangement joins TRBV27 to TRBJ1-1; D gene uncertain. The CDR3 contains 14 residues. The ends were cut back, 1 base at V and 2 bases at J, with 8 bases in the middle. Per the germline V gene, CDR1 is MNHEY and CDR2 is SMNVEV (reference sequence).

This clone was picked up one time. V usage is TRBV5-5 and J usage is TRBJ1-2, with 12 bases aligning to TRBD1. V gave up 4 bases and J gave up 8 bases; unmatched junction bases: 3. Germline V gene lookup returns CDR1 SGHKS and CDR2 YYEKEE (reference sequence). The CDR3 runs to 13 residues. CDR3 residues: CASSPGTGGGYTF. The DNA of the CDR3 is TGTGCCAGCAGCCCTGGGACAGGGGGCGGCTACACCTTC. Variable domain in full (rest from reference TRBV5-5 and TRBJ1-2): DAGVTQSPTHLIKTRGQQVTLRCSPISGHKSVSWYQQVLGQGPQFIFQYYEKEERGRGNFPDRFSARQFPNYSSELNVNALLLGDSALYLCASSPGTGGGYTFGSGTRLTVV.

This rearrangement joins TRBV7-9 to TRBJ1-2; possibly TRBD1 for D (6 bases). V gave up 7 bases and J gave up 0 bases, with 18 bases separating them. The CDR3 runs to 16 residues. Germline lookup yields CDR1 SEHNR and CDR2 FQNEAQ (reference sequence). CDR3 sequence (DNA): TGTGCCAGCACCCCCCTCAGGGGCGACACTAACTATGGCTACACCTTC. Encoded protein: CASTPLRGDTNYGYTF.

The chain joins TRBV25-1 to TRBJ1-1; TRBD1 might be the D (5 bases). This CDR3 comprises 13 residues. Germline CDR1 is MGHDK and CDR2 is SYGVNS. Trimming removed 9 bases at V and 0 bases at J, with 11 bases between. The CDR3 reads CASAGRVNTEAFF. As DNA, the CDR3 is TGTGCCAGTGCAGGGCGTGTGAACACTGAAGCTTTCTTT.

The chain carries TRBV14 and TRBJ1-2, with TRBD1 identical over 7 bases. J was trimmed by 4 bases and V by 3 bases; bases with no gene match: 5. Germline V CDR1 and CDR2: SGHDN, FVKESK. The CDR3 has 14 amino acids. Here the CDR3 DNA reads TGTGCCAGCAGCCAGAGGGGGACAGCCTATGGCTACACCTTC. Protein product: CASSQRGTAYGYTF.

This chain uses TRBV19 with TRBJ1-5; 7 bases are shared with TRBD1. Trimming at V came to 5 bases and at J to 6 bases, leaving 4 bases not matched to a gene. The V gene's germline CDR1 is LNHDA and CDR2 SQIVND (reference sequence). This CDR3 has 13 residues. The CDR3 bases are TGTGCCAGTAGTGAGGACAGGCTTCAGCCCCAGCATTTT. Translation: CASSEDRLQPQHF.

The CDR3 sequence is CAWSQGTGRNQPQHF. The DNA of the CDR3 is TGTGCCTGGAGTCAGGGGACAGGGCGCAATCAGCCCCAGCATTTT. This sequence joins TRBV30 and TRBJ1-5; 9 nucleotides line up with TRBD1. CDR1 and CDR2 from the germline V gene are GTSNPN and SVGIG (reference sequence). The CDR3 covers 15 residues. V was pared by 2 bases and J by 2 bases, with 4 bases of the junction left unmatched.

The genes are TRBV7-6 and TRBJ2-1; tentatively, D is TRBD1 (6 bases). Trimming shortened V by 1 base and J by 5 bases, and 18 bases separated the two germline ends. The CDR3 spans 17 residues. From germline, CDR1 is SGHVS and CDR2 FNYEAQ. The CDR3 DNA is TGTGCCAGCAGCTTAGTTTTCGGGACAACCGGAAACAATGAGCAGTTCTTC. It is translated as CASSLVFGTTGNNEQFF.

The rearrangement uses TRBV18 and TRBJ2-2; D is unresolved. The CDR3 has 13 residues. Between the trimmed V and J ends, which lost 3 bases and 3 bases, there was a span of 5 bases. Germline CDR1 is KGHSH and CDR2 is LQKENI. The DNA of the CDR3 is TGTGCCAGCTCACCTCTAGACACCGGGGAGCTGTTTTTT. Amino acids: CASSPLDTGELFF.

The chain links TRBV5-1 to TRBJ1-1; 11 bases match TRBD1. Trimming at V came to 2 bases and at J to 5 bases, leaving 11 bases not matched to a gene. CDR1 SGHRS and CDR2 YFSETQ come from the germline V gene. The CDR3 contains 17 residues. CDR3 in DNA: TGCGCCAGCAGCTTATCCGGGACAGGGGGGCCAGGGACTGAAGCTTTCTTT. Protein sequence: CASSLSGTGGPGTEAFF.

The sample holds a few counts of this clone. The chain has TRBV6-2 or TRBV6-3 and TRBJ1-1, with 9 bases lining up with TRBD1. J lost 4 bases, V lost 5 bases, and 11 bases had no gene match. The CDR3 spans 16 residues. CDR1 and CDR2 from the germline V gene are MNHEY and SVGEGT. CDR3 region: CASSATGGALVTEAFF. The CDR3 region has the DNA TGTGCCAGCAGTGCCACAGGGGGCGCATTAGTCACTGAAGCTTTCTTT.

The V call is TRBV2, the J call TRBJ1-2, with D maybe TRBD1 (6 bases). Deletions cut 10 bases from V and 9 bases from J, with 24 bases between. Per the germline V gene, CDR1 is SNHLY and CDR2 is FYNNEI. The CDR3 contains 14 residues. The CDR3: CAIQPKQGPLSYTF. CDR3 DNA: TGTGCCATCCAGCCCAAACAGGGACCTCTAAGCTACACCTTC.

The chain joins TRBV29-1 to TRBJ2-3; weak D call: TRBD2 (6 bases). The ends were cut back, 7 bases at V and 3 bases at J, with 14 bases in the middle. This CDR3 is built from 13 residues. Germline V gives CDR1 SQVTM, CDR2 ANQGSEA. The CDR3 nucleotides are TGCAGCGGCCGGGACTTCATAACAGATACGCAGTATTTT. This encodes CSGRDFITDTQYF.

This rearrangement joins TRBV7-2 to TRBJ1-1; 11 nucleotides align to TRBD1. The CDR3 runs to 14 residues. The germline V gene has CDR1 SGHTA and CDR2 FQGNSA. J gave up 1 base and V 5 bases, and 0 bases lay outside the gene matches. DNA of the CDR3: TGTGCCAGCAGCGGACAGGGGGCGAACACTGAAGCTTTCTTT. This sequence encodes CASSGQGANTEAFF.

J is TRBJ1-2 and V is TRBV7-8; D is possibly TRBD1 (5 bases). The V gene's germline CDR1 is SGHVS and CDR2 FQNEAQ. The V and J ends lost 1 base and 3 bases respectively, with 6 bases between them. The CDR3 runs 13 residues. CDR3 sequence reads: CASSLGQYYGYTF. The CDR3 DNA follows: TGTGCCAGCAGCTTAGGACAGTACTATGGCTACACCTTC.

The chain combines TRBV7-9 with TRBJ2-7, with a tentative D call TRBD1 (6 bases). V lost 5 bases and J lost 3, with 14 bases in between. This CDR3 has 14 amino acids. Germline V lookup: CDR1 SEHNR, CDR2 FQNEAQ (reference sequence). Here the CDR3 reads CASSPGTSSYEQYF. Here the CDR3 DNA reads TGTGCCAGCAGCCCCGGGACATCCAGCTACGAGCAGTACTTC.

The CDR3 loop reads CASGKRAGYTF. For the CDR3, the DNA is TGTGCCAGCGGTAAGAGGGCTGGCTACACCTTC. The chain links TRBV7-9 to TRBJ1-2; no reliable D call. The CDR3 extends over 11 amino acids. V gave up 8 bases and J gave up 7 bases, with 11 bases separating them. Germline V gene data show CDR1 as SEHNR and CDR2 as FQNEAQ (reference sequence).

Here the CDR3 reads CASSLARSWAYGYTF. The DNA for the CDR3 is TGTGCCAGCAGCTTGGCCAGGTCGTGGGCTTATGGCTACACCTTC. The rearrangement uses TRBV5-6 and TRBJ1-2; no clear D gene. CDR3 length: 15 residues. Germline CDR1 and CDR2: SGHDT and YYEEEE. The V and J ends lost 0 bases and 5 bases respectively, with 14 bases between them.

This chain joins TRBV6-5 and TRBJ1-2; TRBD1 agrees at 7 bases. This CDR3 spans 16 amino acids. Germline CDR1 and CDR2: MNHEY and SVGAGI. V shed 2 bases, J shed 3 bases, and the junction held 9 bases outside the gene matches. Here the CDR3 DNA reads TGTGCCAGCAGTTACGGGGTTCCTACAGGGGACTATGGCTACACCTTC. Protein product: CASSYGVPTGDYGYTF.

The V and J genes are TRBV30 and TRBJ2-5; the D is unclear. Deletions cut 4 bases from V and 0 bases from J, with 6 bases between. Germline V gives CDR1 GTSNPN, CDR2 SVGIG (reference sequence). The CDR3 covers 12 residues. CDR3 protein: CAWTENQETQYF. In DNA form, the CDR3 reads TGTGCCTGGACAGAAAACCAAGAGACCCAGTACTTC.

The rearrangement uses TRBV5-1 and TRBJ1-2, with 7 positions matching TRBD1. The CDR3 sequence is 13 residues long. J was trimmed by 8 bases and V by 4 bases; bases with no gene match: 8. Germline loops: CDR1 SGHRS, CDR2 YFSETQ. CDR3 DNA: TGCGCCAGCAGCCGGACAGGTCTTACGGGCTACACCTTC. Translating it yields CASSRTGLTGYTF.

This clone was observed once. This chain links TRBV6-2 or TRBV6-3 with TRBJ1-2; possibly TRBD1 for D (6 bases). CDR1 and CDR2 (germline): MNHEY, SVGEGT. Trimming pared 6 bases from V and 4 bases from J, leaving 18 bases between. The length of the CDR3 is 15 residues. The CDR3 coding sequence is TGTGCCAGCAGCCGGACAGAGAACAATTTCTATGGCTACACCTTC. Translation gives CASSRTENNFYGYTF.

This chain links TRBV9 with TRBJ1-3; D perhaps matches TRBD1 (5 bases). The CDR3 sequence is 15 residues long. CDR1 and CDR2 from the germline V gene are SGDLS and YYNGEE. V dropped 1 base and J dropped 0 bases, with 8 bases sitting between them. The CDR3 bases are TGTGCCAGCAGCGTAAGGGGTGACTCTGGAAACACCATATATTTT. As protein: CASSVRGDSGNTIYF.